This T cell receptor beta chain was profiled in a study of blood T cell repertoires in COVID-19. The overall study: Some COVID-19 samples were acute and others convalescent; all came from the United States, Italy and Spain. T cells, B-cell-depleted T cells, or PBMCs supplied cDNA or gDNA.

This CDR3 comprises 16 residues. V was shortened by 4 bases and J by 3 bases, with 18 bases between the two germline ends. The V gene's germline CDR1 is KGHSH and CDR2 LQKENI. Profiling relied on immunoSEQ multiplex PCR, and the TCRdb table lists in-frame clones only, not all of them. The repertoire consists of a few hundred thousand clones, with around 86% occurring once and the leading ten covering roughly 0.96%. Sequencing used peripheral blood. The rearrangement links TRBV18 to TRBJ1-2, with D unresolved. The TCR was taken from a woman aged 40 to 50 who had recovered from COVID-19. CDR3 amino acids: CASSQRPAGGDYGYTF. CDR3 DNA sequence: TGTGCCAGCTCACAGCGGCCCGCGGGTGGTGACTATGGCTACACCTTC.